Below, one T cell receptor (beta chain) is given with its context. Its antigen is unidentified. Assay used: immunoSEQ multiplex PCR; TCRdb lists only in-frame clones, some missing. The sample yields about 2 million clones, 95% seen once. Splitting of CD4+ cells produced CD45RA+ naive and CD45RA-negative memory subsets. This entry belongs to a study of shared clonotypes between healthy human individuals. CDR3 size: 16 residues. V shed 4 bases and J shed 0 bases, with 14 bases lying between them. Germline V lookup: CDR1 SGHRS, CDR2 YFSETQ. Overall study results and limits: A small donor pool kept down the genetic and exposure-history diversity that was represented.

The genes are TRBV5-1 and TRBJ1-3; D perhaps matches TRBD1 (5 bases). The origin of this receptor is a man younger than 35 in good health. Sequencing used naive CD4+ T cells sorted from blood. Regarding subset: CD45RA+ positively selected. CDR3 in DNA: TGCGCCAGCAGCGCGACAGAGAGACCCTCTGGAAACACCATATATTTT. Its protein is CASSATERPSGNTIYF. The full variable domain, in which reference TRBV5-1 and TRBJ1-3 provide the parts outside the CDR3, is KAGVTQTPRYLIKTRGQQVTLSCSPISGHRSVSWYQQTPGQGLQFLFEYFSETQRNKGNFPGRFSGRQFSNSRSEMNVSTLELGDSALYLCASSATERPSGNTIYFGEGSWLTVV.